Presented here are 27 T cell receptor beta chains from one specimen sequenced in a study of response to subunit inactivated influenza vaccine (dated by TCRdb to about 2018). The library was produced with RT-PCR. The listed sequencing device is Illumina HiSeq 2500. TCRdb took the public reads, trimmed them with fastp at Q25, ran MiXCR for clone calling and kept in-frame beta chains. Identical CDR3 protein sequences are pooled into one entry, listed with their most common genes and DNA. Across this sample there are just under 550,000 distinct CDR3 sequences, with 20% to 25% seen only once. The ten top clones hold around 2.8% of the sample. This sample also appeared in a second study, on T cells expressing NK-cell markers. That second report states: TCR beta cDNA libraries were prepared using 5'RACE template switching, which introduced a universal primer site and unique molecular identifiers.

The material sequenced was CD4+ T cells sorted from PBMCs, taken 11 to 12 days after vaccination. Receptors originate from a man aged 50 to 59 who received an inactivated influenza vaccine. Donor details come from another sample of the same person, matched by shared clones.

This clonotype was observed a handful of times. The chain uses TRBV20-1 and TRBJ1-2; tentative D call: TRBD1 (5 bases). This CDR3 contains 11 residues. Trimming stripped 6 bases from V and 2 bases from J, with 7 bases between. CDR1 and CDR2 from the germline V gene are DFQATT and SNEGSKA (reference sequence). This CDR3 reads CSAGDNYGYTF. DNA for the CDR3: TGCAGTGCAGGGGACAACTATGGCTACACCTTC.

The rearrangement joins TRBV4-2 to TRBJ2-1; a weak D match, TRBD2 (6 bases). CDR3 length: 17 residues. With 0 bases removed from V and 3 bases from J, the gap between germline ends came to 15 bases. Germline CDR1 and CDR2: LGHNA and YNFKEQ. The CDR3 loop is CASSQDFGGGNYNEQFF. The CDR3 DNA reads TGTGCCAGCAGCCAAGATTTTGGGGGAGGCAACTACAATGAGCAGTTCTTC.

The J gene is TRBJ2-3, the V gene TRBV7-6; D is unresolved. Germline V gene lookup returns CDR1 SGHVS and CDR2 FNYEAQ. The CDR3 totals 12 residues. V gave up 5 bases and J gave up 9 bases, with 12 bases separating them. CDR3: CASSPPGRTQYF. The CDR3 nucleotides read TGTGCCAGCAGCCCCCCGGGTCGAACGCAGTATTTT.

The CDR3 is CASSQVVAGGSSYEQYF. The CDR3 nucleotides are TGTGCCAGCAGCCAAGTGGTAGCGGGGGGGAGCTCCTACGAGCAGTACTTC. The genes are TRBV4-2 and TRBJ2-7; 11 nucleotides match TRBD2. CDR1 and CDR2 from the germline V gene are LGHNA and YNFKEQ. The CDR3 covers 17 residues. With V trimmed by 1 base and J by 0 bases, 5 bases remained unmatched.

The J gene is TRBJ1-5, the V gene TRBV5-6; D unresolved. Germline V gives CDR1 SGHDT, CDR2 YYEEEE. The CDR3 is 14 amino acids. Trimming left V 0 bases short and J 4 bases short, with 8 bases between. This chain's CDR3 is CASSLGRKNQPQHF. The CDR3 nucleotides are TGTGCCAGCAGCTTGGGTCGGAAGAATCAGCCCCAGCATTTT.

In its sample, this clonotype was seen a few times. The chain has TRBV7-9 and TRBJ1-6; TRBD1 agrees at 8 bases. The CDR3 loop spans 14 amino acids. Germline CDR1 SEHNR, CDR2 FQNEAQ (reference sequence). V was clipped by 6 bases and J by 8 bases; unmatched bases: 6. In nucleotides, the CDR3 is TGTGCCAGCAGACCGACAGGGGAGCATTCACCCCTCCACTTT. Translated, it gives CASRPTGEHSPLHF. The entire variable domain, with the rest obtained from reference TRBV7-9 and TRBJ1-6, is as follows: DTGVSQNPRHKITKRGQNVTFRCDPISEHNRLYWYRQTLGQGPEFLTYFQNEAQLEKSRLLSDRFSAERPKGSFSTLEIQRTEQGDSAMYLCASRPTGEHSPLHFGNGTRLTVT.

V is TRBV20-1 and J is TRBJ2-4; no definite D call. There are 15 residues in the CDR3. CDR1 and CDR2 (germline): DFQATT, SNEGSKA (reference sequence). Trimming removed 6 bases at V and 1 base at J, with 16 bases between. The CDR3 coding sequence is TGCAGTGCAAAGGAGCCTCTTGGGGCCAAAAACATTCAGTACTTC. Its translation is CSAKEPLGAKNIQYF.

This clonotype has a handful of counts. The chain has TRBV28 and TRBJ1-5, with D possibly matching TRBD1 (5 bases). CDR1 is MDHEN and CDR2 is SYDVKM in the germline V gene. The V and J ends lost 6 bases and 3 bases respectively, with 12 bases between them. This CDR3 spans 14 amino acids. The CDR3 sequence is CASSGDRPNQPQHF. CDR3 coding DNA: TGTGCCAGCAGCGGGGACCGACCCAATCAGCCCCAGCATTTT.

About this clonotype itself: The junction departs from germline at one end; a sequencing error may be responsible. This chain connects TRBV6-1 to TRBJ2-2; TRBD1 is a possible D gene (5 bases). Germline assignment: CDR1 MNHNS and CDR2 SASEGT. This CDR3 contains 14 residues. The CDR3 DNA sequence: TGTGCCAGCAGAACAGACAGAAATACCGAGGAGCTGTTTTTT. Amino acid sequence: CASRTDRNTEELFF.

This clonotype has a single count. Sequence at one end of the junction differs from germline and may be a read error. CDR3: CASSWAANPTRRGTGGLFF. CDR3 nucleotides: TGTGCCAGCAGCTGGGCTGCTAACCCAACACGACGCGGCACCGGGGGGCTGTTTTTT. The gene calls are TRBV5-4 and TRBJ2-2, with D possibly TRBD2 on 6 matching bases. This CDR3 has 19 residues. The germline V gene has CDR1 SGHNT and CDR2 YYREEE (reference sequence).

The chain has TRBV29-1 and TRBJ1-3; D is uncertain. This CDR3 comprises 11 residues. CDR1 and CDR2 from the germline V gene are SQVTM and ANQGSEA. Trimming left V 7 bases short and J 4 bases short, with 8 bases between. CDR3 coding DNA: TGCAGCGCCATGGGGGGAAACACCATATATTTT. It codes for CSAMGGNTIYF. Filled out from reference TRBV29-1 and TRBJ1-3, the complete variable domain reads SAVISQKPSRDICQRGTSLTIQCQVDSQVTMMFWYRQQPGQSLTLIATANQGSEATYESGFVIDKFPISRPNLTFSTLTVSNMSPEDSSIYLCSAMGGNTIYFGEGSWLTVV.

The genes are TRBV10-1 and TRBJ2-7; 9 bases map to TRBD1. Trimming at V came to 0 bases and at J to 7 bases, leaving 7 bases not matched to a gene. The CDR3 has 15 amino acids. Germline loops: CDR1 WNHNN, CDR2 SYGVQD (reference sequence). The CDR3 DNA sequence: TGCGCCAGCAGTGAGTCGACAGGGGGGCCAGGAGAGCAGTACTTC. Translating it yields CASSESTGGPGEQYF.

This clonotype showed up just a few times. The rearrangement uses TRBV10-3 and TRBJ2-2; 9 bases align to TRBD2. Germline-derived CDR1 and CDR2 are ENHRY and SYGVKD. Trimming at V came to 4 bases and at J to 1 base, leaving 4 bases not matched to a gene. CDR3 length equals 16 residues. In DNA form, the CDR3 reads TGTGCCATCAGTGTTAGCGGGGGCCAGAACACCGGGGAGCTGTTTTTT. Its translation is CAISVSGGQNTGELFF.

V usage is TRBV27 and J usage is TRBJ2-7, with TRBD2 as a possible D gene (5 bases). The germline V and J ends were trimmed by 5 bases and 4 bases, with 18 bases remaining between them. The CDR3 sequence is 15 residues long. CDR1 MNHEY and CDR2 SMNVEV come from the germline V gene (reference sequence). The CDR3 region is CASSPGRGIPYEQYF. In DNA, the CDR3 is TGTGCCAGCAGTCCCGGCCGGGGAATCCCGTACGAGCAGTACTTC.

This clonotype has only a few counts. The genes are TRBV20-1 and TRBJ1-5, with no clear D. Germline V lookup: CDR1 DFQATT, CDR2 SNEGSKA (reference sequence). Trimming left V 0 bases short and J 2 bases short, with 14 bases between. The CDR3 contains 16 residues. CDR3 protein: CSARDFQLDGNQPQHF. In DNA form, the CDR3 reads TGCAGTGCTAGAGATTTCCAGTTAGACGGCAATCAGCCCCAGCATTTT.

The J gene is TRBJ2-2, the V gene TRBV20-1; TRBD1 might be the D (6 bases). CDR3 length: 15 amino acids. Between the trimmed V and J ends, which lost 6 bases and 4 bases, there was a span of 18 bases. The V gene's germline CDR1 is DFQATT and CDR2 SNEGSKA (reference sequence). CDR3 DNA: TGCAGTGCCCCGGACTCCCAAGGGGGCACCGGGGAGCTGTTTTTT. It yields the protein CSAPDSQGGTGELFF.

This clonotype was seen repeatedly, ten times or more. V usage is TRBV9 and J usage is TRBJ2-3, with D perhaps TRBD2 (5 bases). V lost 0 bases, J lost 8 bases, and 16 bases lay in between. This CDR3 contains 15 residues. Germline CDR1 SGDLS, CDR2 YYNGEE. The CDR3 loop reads CASSVEGRGSGTQYF. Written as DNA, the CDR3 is TGTGCCAGCAGCGTAGAAGGACGGGGATCGGGTACGCAGTATTTT.

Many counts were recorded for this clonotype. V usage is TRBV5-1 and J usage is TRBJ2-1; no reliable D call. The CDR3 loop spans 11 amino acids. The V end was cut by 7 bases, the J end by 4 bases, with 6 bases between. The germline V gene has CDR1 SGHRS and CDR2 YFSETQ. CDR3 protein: CASRSYNEQFF. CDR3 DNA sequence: TGCGCCAGCCGTTCGTACAATGAGCAGTTCTTC.

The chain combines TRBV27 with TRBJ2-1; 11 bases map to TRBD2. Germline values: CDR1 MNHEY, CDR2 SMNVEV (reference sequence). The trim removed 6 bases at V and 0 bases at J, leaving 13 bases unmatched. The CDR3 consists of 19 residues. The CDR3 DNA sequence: TGTGCCAGCAGGTCCACTAGCGGGGGCTACAGGAGCTCCTACAATGAGCAGTTCTTC. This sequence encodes CASRSTSGGYRSSYNEQFF.

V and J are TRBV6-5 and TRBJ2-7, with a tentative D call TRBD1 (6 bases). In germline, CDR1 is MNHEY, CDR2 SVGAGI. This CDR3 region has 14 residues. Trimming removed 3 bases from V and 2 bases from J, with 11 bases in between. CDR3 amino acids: CASSYVRGTYEQYF. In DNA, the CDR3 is TGTGCCAGCAGTTATGTCAGGGGTACCTACGAGCAGTACTTC.

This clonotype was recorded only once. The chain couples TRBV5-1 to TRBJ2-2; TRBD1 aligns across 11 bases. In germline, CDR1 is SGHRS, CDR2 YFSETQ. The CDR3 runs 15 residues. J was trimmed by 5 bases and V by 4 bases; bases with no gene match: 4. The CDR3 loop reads CASSEGQGATGELFF. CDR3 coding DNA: TGCGCCAGCAGCGAAGGACAGGGGGCGACCGGGGAGCTGTTTTTT.

The CDR3 reads CASSISSGVTGELFF. Here the CDR3 DNA reads TGTGCCAGTAGTATTTCGTCAGGGGTCACCGGGGAGCTGTTTTTT. V and J are TRBV19 and TRBJ2-2; perhaps TRBD1 as D (6 bases). The CDR3 runs to 15 residues. The germline V gene has CDR1 LNHDA and CDR2 SQIVND (reference sequence). Trimming cost V 3 bases and J 4 bases, with 12 bases left between them. The complete variable domain, with remaining parts taken from reference TRBV19 and TRBJ2-2, reads DGGITQSPKYLFRKEGQNVTLSCEQNLNHDAMYWYRQDPGQGLRLIYYSQIVNDFQKGDIAEGYSVSREKKESFPLTVTSAQKNPTAFYLCASSISSGVTGELFFGEGSRLTVL.

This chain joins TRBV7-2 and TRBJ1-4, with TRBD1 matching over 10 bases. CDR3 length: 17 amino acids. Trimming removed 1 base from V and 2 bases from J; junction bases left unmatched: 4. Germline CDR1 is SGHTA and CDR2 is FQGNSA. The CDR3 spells CASSLGGTGATNEKLFF. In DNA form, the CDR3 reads TGTGCCAGCAGCTTAGGCGGGACAGGGGCCACTAATGAAAAACTGTTTTTT.

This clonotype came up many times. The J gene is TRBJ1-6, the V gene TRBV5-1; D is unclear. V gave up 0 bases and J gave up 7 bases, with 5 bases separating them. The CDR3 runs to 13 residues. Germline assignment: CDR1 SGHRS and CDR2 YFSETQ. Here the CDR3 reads CASSLDPNSPLHF. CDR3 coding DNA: TGCGCCAGCAGCTTGGACCCAAATTCACCCCTCCACTTT.

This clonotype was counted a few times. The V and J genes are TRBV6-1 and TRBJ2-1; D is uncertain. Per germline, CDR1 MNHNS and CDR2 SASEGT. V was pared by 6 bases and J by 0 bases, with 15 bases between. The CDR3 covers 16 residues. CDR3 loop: CASRAWGTSSYNEQFF. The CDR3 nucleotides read TGTGCCAGCAGGGCGTGGGGAACGAGCTCCTACAATGAGCAGTTCTTC.

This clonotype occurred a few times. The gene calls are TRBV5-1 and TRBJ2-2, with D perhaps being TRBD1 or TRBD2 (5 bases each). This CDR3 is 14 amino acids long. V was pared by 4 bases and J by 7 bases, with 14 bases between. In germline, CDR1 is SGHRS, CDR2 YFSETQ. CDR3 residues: CASSGLQGNGELFF. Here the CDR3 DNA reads TGCGCCAGCAGCGGACTCCAGGGAAACGGGGAGCTGTTTTTT.

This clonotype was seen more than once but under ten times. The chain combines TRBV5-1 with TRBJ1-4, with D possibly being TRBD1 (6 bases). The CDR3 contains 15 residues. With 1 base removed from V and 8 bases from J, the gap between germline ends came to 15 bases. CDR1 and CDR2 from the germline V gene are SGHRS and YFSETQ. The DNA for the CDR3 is TGCGCCAGCAGCTTGAGGGGGGGCACTGGAGAAAAACTGTTTTTT. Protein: CASSLRGGTGEKLFF.